This entry lists 10 T cell receptor beta chains sequenced from one sample in a study of blood T cell repertoires in COVID-19. Clones were read by immunoSEQ multiplex PCR, and TCRdb kept only the in-frame ones, dropping some. This sample has roughly 95,000 clones, with around 80% found just once. Sequenced material: peripheral blood. These receptors came from a man in his forties or fifties with active or convalescent COVID-19.

The rearrangement links TRBV28 to TRBJ2-6; TRBD1 matches at 7 bases. Germline CDR1 reads MDHEN; CDR2 reads SYDVKM. The CDR3 is 17 amino acids. The V and J ends lost 5 bases and 0 bases, in that order; junction bases with no gene match: 7. The CDR3, as DNA: TGTGCCAGCAGTACCGGGACAGTAAACTCTGGGGCCAACGTCCTGACTTTC. Amino acids: CASSTGTVNSGANVLTF.

The chain recombines TRBV7-2 with TRBJ2-7; TRBD2 might be the D (6 bases). Germline-derived CDR1 and CDR2 are SGHTA and FQGNSA. The V end was cut by 1 base, the J end by 2 bases, with 12 bases between. The CDR3 has 15 amino acids. The CDR3 region has the DNA TGTGCCAGCAGCTTAGGCAGCGGGCCTACCTACGAGCAGTACTTC. It is translated as CASSLGSGPTYEQYF.

The V and J genes are TRBV4-3 and TRBJ2-1; TRBD2 agrees at 10 bases. Per the germline V gene, CDR1 is LGHNA and CDR2 is YSLEER. V lost 0 bases, J lost 9 bases, and 8 bases stayed unmatched. This CDR3 contains 16 residues. The CDR3 spells CASSQDGTSVLIEQFF. CDR3 DNA sequence: TGCGCCAGCAGCCAAGATGGGACTAGCGTCTTAATTGAGCAGTTCTTC.

The chain recombines TRBV11-1 with TRBJ2-2; possible D gene TRBD2, 7 bases. CDR1 is SGHAT and CDR2 is FQDESV in the germline V gene (reference sequence). V lost 5 bases and J 5 bases, leaving 18 bases between the germline ends. This CDR3 is 16 amino acids long. CDR3 loop: CASSPQGGGSTGELFF. CDR3 coding DNA: TGTGCCAGCAGCCCACAGGGAGGGGGGTCTACCGGGGAGCTGTTTTTT.

A note on this clone: Compared with germline, one end of the junction differs, possibly owing to a read error. This sequence joins TRBV7-2 and TRBJ2-1; 12 bases are shared with TRBD2. The CDR3 runs 17 residues. Germline CDR1 is SGHTA and CDR2 is FQGNSA. For the CDR3, the DNA is TGTGCCAGCAGCTTAACGGGACTAGCGGGCGCCTACAGTGAGCAGTTCTTC. Its protein is CASSLTGLAGAYSEQFF.

The rearrangement joins TRBV10-3 to TRBJ1-5; the D gene is possibly TRBD1 (5 bases). The CDR3 consists of 13 residues. The germline V and J ends were trimmed by 5 bases and 6 bases, with 11 bases remaining between them. The germline V gene encodes CDR1 ENHRY and CDR2 SYGVKD. CDR3 nucleotide sequence: TGTGCCATCAGTCCGACAACAGGTCAGCCCCAGCATTTT. This encodes CAISPTTGQPQHF.

A single count supports this clone. The rearrangement joins TRBV7-9 to TRBJ2-1, with D uncertain. CDR1 is SEHNR, CDR2 FQNEAQ, per germline (reference sequence). This CDR3 spans 13 amino acids. Between the trimmed V and J ends, which lost 1 base and 4 bases, there was a span of 5 bases. CDR3 loop: CASSLEEYNEQFF. Written as DNA, the CDR3 is TGTGCCAGCAGCTTAGAAGAGTACAATGAGCAGTTCTTC.

This chain uses TRBV5-6 with TRBJ1-6; 8 positions match TRBD1. The germline gives CDR1 SGHDT, CDR2 YYEEEE. V dropped 0 bases and J dropped 10; count of bases not matched to a gene: 6. There are 15 residues in the CDR3. The CDR3 DNA follows: TGTGCCAGCAGCTTGGATGGACAGGGATCGTCACCCCTCCACTTT. This codes for CASSLDGQGSSPLHF.

J is TRBJ1-6 and V is TRBV4-1; 10 bases map to TRBD1. This CDR3 has 16 amino acids. Per germline, CDR1 MGHRA and CDR2 YSYEKL. J lost 9 bases, V lost 4 bases, and 9 bases had no gene match. In nucleotides, the CDR3 is TGCGCCAGCAGCCTTCCGACCGGGACAGGGGTTTCACCCCTCCACTTT. This translates into CASSLPTGTGVSPLHF.

CDR3 loop: CASSVGLQGAITDTQYF. The CDR3 nucleotides read TGTGCCAGCAGCGTAGGCCTACAGGGGGCTATCACAGATACGCAGTATTTT. The rearrangement uses TRBV9 and TRBJ2-3; 9 bases fit TRBD1. The CDR3 spans 17 residues. CDR1 and CDR2 (germline): SGDLS, YYNGEE. Losses at the gene ends were 0 bases for V and 2 bases for J; bases not matched to a gene: 7.